The rows below give T cell receptor beta chains drawn from one sample of a study of T cell responses to AZD1222 COVID-19 vaccine. Clones were sequenced by immunoSEQ multiplex PCR, and TCRdb holds only the in-frame ones, with some missing. The table includes 100,000 to 150,000 clones, around nine tenths detected once. Sequenced here: peripheral blood, sampled on day 0 of AZD1222 vaccination. The source of these receptors is an adult in good health. Each CDR3 is given with its conserved first and last residue. A D gene is named only where the DNA matches it firmly. Size is stated for part of the rows, as once, few or many counts, or as a class when the clone is expanded.

length | J | V | D | size | DNA | CDR3
16 | TRBJ2-7 | TRBV3-1/TRBV3-2 | TRBD2 | NA | TGTGCCAGCAGTTTAGGACTAGCGTCACCCTTCTACGAGCAGTACTTC | CASSLGLASPFYEQYF
16 | TRBJ2-1 | TRBV29-1 | TRBD2 | NA | TGCAGCGTGACAGGAACGGGAGGGAGCTCCTACAATGAGCAGTTCTTC | CSVTGTGGSSYNEQFF
15 | TRBJ2-4 | TRBV19 | TRBD2 | NA | TGTGCCAGTAGTATTGGAGCGGGAGGGCTAAACATTCAGTACTTC | CASSIGAGGLNIQYF
15 | TRBJ2-1 | TRBV6-5 | TRBD2 | NA | TGTGCCAGCGGGCCCACTAGCGGGGGGGTCGGTTTGCGGTTCTTC | CASGPTSGGVGLRFF
13 | TRBJ1-1 | TRBV2 | NA | NA | TGTGCCAGCAGTTTGGGCCCGAACACTGAAGCTTTCTTT | CASSLGPNTEAFF
14 | TRBJ1-3 | TRBV2 | NA | NA | TGTGCCAGGGCCTTGTGGGGTACTGGAAACACCATATATTTT | CARALWGTGNTIYF
13 | TRBJ2-1 | TRBV6-1 | NA | NA | TGTGCCAGCAGTGAACTCCCGGGGAATGAGCAGTTCTTC | CASSELPGNEQFF
16 | TRBJ2-7 | TRBV27 | NA | NA | TGTGCCAGCAGTTCGAAACTACAGGCCCCGCGCCACGAGCAGTACTTC | CASSSKLQAPRHEQYF
13 | TRBJ2-7 | TRBV10-3 | NA | once | TGTGCCATCAGTTTAGTGGGGTCCTACGAGCAGTACTTC | CAISLVGSYEQYF
16 | TRBJ2-3 | TRBV30 | NA | NA | TGTGCCTGGAGTGTACGCCCGGGAAAGGGGACAGATACGCAGTATTTT | CAWSVRPGKGTDTQYF
14 | TRBJ2-3 | TRBV21-1 | NA | NA | TGTGCCAGCAGCTGGCGGGAGGGCCCAGATACGCAGTATTTT | CASSWREGPDTQYF
14 | TRBJ2-2 | TRBV19 | NA | NA | TGTGCCAGTAAGGGCGGGCCGAACACCGGGGAGCTGTTTTTT | CASKGGPNTGELFF
12 | TRBJ2-5 | TRBV3-1/TRBV3-2 | NA | NA | TGTGCCAGCAGCCTCGGGCGCGAGACCCAGTACTTC | CASSLGRETQYF
14 | TRBJ1-2 | TRBV18 | TRBD1 | NA | TGTGCCAGCTCACCCGAGACAGGGCTACGTGGCTACACCTTC | CASSPETGLRGYTF
14 | TRBJ2-7 | TRBV5-1 | NA | NA | TGCGCCAGCAGCTTGGAATCGCAGGCTTACGAGCAGTACTTC | CASSLESQAYEQYF
12 | TRBJ1-4 | TRBV2 | NA | NA | TGTGCCAGCAGTGGGGTTAATGAAAAACTGTTTTTT | CASSGVNEKLFF
15 | TRBJ2-1 | TRBV6-6 | TRBD1 | NA | TGTGCCAGCAGTTCAACCGGGACAGGGGGCGATGAGCAGTTCTTC | CASSSTGTGGDEQFF
14 | TRBJ1-4 | TRBV6-1 | TRBD1 | NA | TGTGCCAGCAGCCTGGGACAGGATGGGGAAAAACTGTTTTTT | CASSLGQDGEKLFF
14 | TRBJ2-4 | TRBV28 | NA | NA | TGTGCCAGCAGTTTAGATGGGACCAAAAACATTCAGTACTTC | CASSLDGTKNIQYF
13 | TRBJ1-5 | TRBV28 | NA | NA | TGTGCCAGCAGTTTAGGTGCCCGTCAGCCCCAGCATTTT | CASSLGARQPQHF
13 | TRBJ1-1 | TRBV27 | NA | NA | TGTGCCAGCAGTTTAGGCAAAAACACTGAAGCTTTCTTT | CASSLGKNTEAFF
15 | TRBJ2-3 | TRBV2 | NA | NA | TGTGCCAGCAGTGACACAGGGCCCGAGGGTGGTACGCAGTATTTT | CASSDTGPEGGTQYF
14 | TRBJ2-1 | TRBV3-1/TRBV3-2 | TRBD2 | once | TGTGCCAGCAGCCCTGGACTAGTTGGTAATGAGCAGTTCTTC | CASSPGLVGNEQFF